These T cell receptor beta chains were read from a single sample in a study of blood T cell repertoires in COVID-19. Assay used: immunoSEQ multiplex PCR; TCRdb lists only in-frame clones, some missing. Of approximately 110,000 clones in the sample, 80% to 90% were seen once. Material: peripheral blood. These receptors all come from a middle-aged man with acute or convalescent COVID-19. Each CDR3 is given with its conserved first and last residue. D genes are given only for firm matches. The size field is filled for only some rows; it gives once, few, many or a size class.

size: .; V: TRBV24-1; J: TRBJ2-2; D: .; DNA: TGTGCCACCAGTGATTACAGGGTTTCCGGGGAGCTGTTTTTT; CDR3: CATSDYRVSGELFF
size: .; V: TRBV18; J: TRBJ2-2; D: TRBD1; DNA: TGTGCCAGCTCAACGGGACAGGGTTACACCGGGGAGCTGTTTTTT; CDR3: CASSTGQGYTGELFF
size: once; V: TRBV18; J: TRBJ2-1; D: .; DNA: TGTGCCAGCTCACCACCGATCCAGGACAGTAGCTACAATGAGCAGTTCTTC; CDR3: CASSPPIQDSSYNEQFF
size: .; V: TRBV5-1; J: TRBJ2-3; D: TRBD2; DNA: TGCGCCAGTGGAACCCGGGGGGTTAGCACAGATACGCAGTATTTT; CDR3: CASGTRGVSTDTQYF
size: .; V: TRBV18; J: TRBJ2-2; D: TRBD1; DNA: TGTGCCAGCTCATCCCGACAGGGCACGAACACCGGGGAGCTGTTTTTT; CDR3: CASSSRQGTNTGELFF
size: .; V: TRBV7-9; J: TRBJ2-7; D: TRBD1; DNA: TGTGCCAGCAGCTTAGTCTCCGGGACAGGGTTTGGAGAGCAGTACTTC; CDR3: CASSLVSGTGFGEQYF
size: .; V: TRBV6-1; J: TRBJ2-5; D: TRBD2; DNA: TGTGCCAGCAGTGAATCCCCGGTTCTTGGGGGGACTAGCGGGTCCTATAAGACCCAGTACTTC; CDR3: CASSESPVLGGTSGSYKTQYF
size: .; V: TRBV19; J: TRBJ2-1; D: TRBD1; DNA: TGTGCCAGTAGACACAGGGGGCGCGTCTCCTACAATGAGCAGTTCTTC; CDR3: CASRHRGRVSYNEQFF
size: .; V: TRBV2; J: TRBJ1-1; D: .; DNA: TGTGCCAGCAGTCAAGACGGGAACACTGAAGCTTTCTTT; CDR3: CASSQDGNTEAFF
size: .; V: TRBV6-2/TRBV6-3; J: TRBJ1-2; D: TRBD1; DNA: TGTGCCAGCAGTGACAGGGGGCGCCTCGCCTATGGCTACACCTTC; CDR3: CASSDRGRLAYGYTF
size: once; V: TRBV19; J: TRBJ2-1; D: .; DNA: TGTGCCAGTACCCGGACAGTAAACCAAAACAATGAGCAGTTCTTC; CDR3: CASTRTVNQNNEQFF
size: .; V: TRBV5-4; J: TRBJ1-4; D: .; DNA: TGTGCCAGCACCGCCGCGGGGGACGGAGTCAATGAAAAACTGTTTTTT; CDR3: CASTAAGDGVNEKLFF
size: once; V: TRBV5-1; J: TRBJ1-4; D: TRBD1; DNA: TGCGCCAGCAGTCGGACAGGGGGAGATGAAAAACTGTTTTTT; CDR3: CASSRTGGDEKLFF
size: .; V: TRBV7-9; J: TRBJ2-1; D: .; DNA: TGTGCCAGCACCCCAGGGCAGGGAAGGGACAATGAGCAGTTCTTC; CDR3: CASTPGQGRDNEQFF
size: .; V: TRBV29-1; J: TRBJ1-1; D: .; DNA: TGCAGCGCTGAACAGGGCTGGGGCACTGAAGCTTTCTTT; CDR3: CSAEQGWGTEAFF
size: .; V: TRBV6-4; J: TRBJ2-1; D: TRBD2; DNA: TGTGCCAGCAGTGACTCGACTAGCGGGGGGGCCGATGAGCAGTTCTTC; CDR3: CASSDSTSGGADEQFF
size: .; V: TRBV19; J: TRBJ2-3; D: .; DNA: TGTGCCAGTAGGCGATCTAGCGTTAGCACAGATACGCAGTATTTT; CDR3: CASRRSSVSTDTQYF
size: few; V: TRBV6-5; J: TRBJ1-2; D: TRBD1; DNA: TGTGCCAGCACCCTGGCAGGGGGAGGCTATGGCTACACCTTC; CDR3: CASTLAGGGYGYTF
size: .; V: TRBV12-3/TRBV12-4; J: TRBJ2-3; D: .; DNA: TGTGCCAGCAGTTTGTCAGGTACAGATACGCAGTATTTT; CDR3: CASSLSGTDTQYF
size: once; V: TRBV24-1; J: TRBJ2-1; D: TRBD2; DNA: TGTGCCACCAGATCGGGGGGGGACCGTGGTGAGCAGTTCTTC; CDR3: CATRSGGDRGEQFF
size: .; V: TRBV23-1; J: TRBJ1-2; D: .; DNA: TGCGCCAGCAGTCAATCTCTAGGGGACTCCTTC; CDR3: CASSQSLGDSF
size: .; V: TRBV5-1; J: TRBJ1-1; D: TRBD1; DNA: TGCGCCAGCAGCTCGACAGGGCCGGGGTGGGGTGAAGCTTTCTTT; CDR3: CASSSTGPGWGEAFF
size: .; V: TRBV19; J: TRBJ2-2; D: .; DNA: TGTGCCAGTAGTACCTCGAGGACAGCCACGAACACCGGGGAGCTGTTTTTT; CDR3: CASSTSRTATNTGELFF
size: .; V: TRBV5-1; J: TRBJ1-1; D: .; DNA: TGCGCCAGCAGCCCACAGGGATTGGGGAACACTGAAGCTTTCTTT; CDR3: CASSPQGLGNTEAFF
size: .; V: TRBV4-1; J: TRBJ2-7; D: .; DNA: TGCGCCAGCAGCCAACCAGGGGGGTACGAGCAGTACTTC; CDR3: CASSQPGGYEQYF
size: once; V: TRBV15; J: TRBJ1-4; D: .; DNA: TGTGCCACCAGCAGAGGGCGAGGGTCTCCGATTGTTTTT; CDR3: CATSRGRGSPIVF
size: .; V: TRBV2; J: TRBJ1-1; D: TRBD1; DNA: TGTGCCAGCAGCGACAGGGGGTACACTGAAGCTTTCTTT; CDR3: CASSDRGYTEAFF
size: once; V: TRBV5-1; J: TRBJ1-1; D: .; DNA: TGCGCCAGCAGCCTAGGCACCCTCGACTGGTTGAACACTGAAGCTTTCTTT; CDR3: CASSLGTLDWLNTEAFF
size: .; V: TRBV3-1/TRBV3-2; J: TRBJ2-7; D: .; DNA: TGTGCCAGCAGCCAAGAAGGGGGGGGCCGACCACTCAACTCCTACGAGCAGTACTTC; CDR3: CASSQEGGGRPLNSYEQYF
size: .; V: TRBV19; J: TRBJ1-2; D: TRBD1; DNA: TGTGCCAGCTTCTCGCCTGGACAGGGGGCCAACTATGGCTACACCTTC; CDR3: CASFSPGQGANYGYTF
size: .; V: TRBV9; J: TRBJ1-2; D: .; DNA: TGTGCCAGCAGCGGGGGGGATGGCTACACCTTC; CDR3: CASSGGDGYTF
size: .; V: TRBV7-9; J: TRBJ2-3; D: TRBD2; DNA: TGTGCCAGCAGCTTTTTTAGCGGGGGGGCAGATACGCAGTATTTT; CDR3: CASSFFSGGADTQYF
size: .; V: TRBV6-6; J: TRBJ1-3; D: .; DNA: TGTGCCAGCTTTAGCAGGGGAACTGGAAACACCATATATTTT; CDR3: CASFSRGTGNTIYF
size: .; V: TRBV24-1; J: TRBJ2-5; D: .; DNA: TGTGCCACCAGTGAGGCAGGGCAAGAGACCCAGTACTTC; CDR3: CATSEAGQETQYF
size: few; V: TRBV30; J: TRBJ2-1; D: TRBD2; DNA: TGTGCCTGGAGCGGGGGGTACAATGAGCAGTTCTTC; CDR3: CAWSGGYNEQFF
size: .; V: TRBV11-3; J: TRBJ2-7; D: TRBD2; DNA: TGTGCCAGCAGCTTATCGGGGGGCTACGAGCAGTACTTC; CDR3: CASSLSGGYEQYF
size: once; V: TRBV7-2; J: TRBJ2-1; D: .; DNA: TGTGCCAGCAGCTTAAGGGCAGGGGAGAATGAGCAGTTCTTC; CDR3: CASSLRAGENEQFF
size: .; V: TRBV6-5; J: TRBJ2-7; D: TRBD1; DNA: TGTGCCAGCAGTTATCGACAGGGGCCTCCCTACGAGCAGTACTTC; CDR3: CASSYRQGPPYEQYF
size: .; V: TRBV27; J: TRBJ2-2; D: TRBD1; DNA: TGTGCCAGCAGTTTATTTTCGGACAGGGGCACCGGGGAGCTGTTTTTT; CDR3: CASSLFSDRGTGELFF
size: .; V: TRBV2; J: TRBJ2-3; D: .; DNA: TGTGCCAGCAGTGAATCCCTCACAGATACGCAGTATTTT; CDR3: CASSESLTDTQYF
size: .; V: TRBV6-5; J: TRBJ2-2; D: .; DNA: TGTGCCAGCAGTTACTCAGGGGTCCCGAACACCGGGGAGCTGTTTTTT; CDR3: CASSYSGVPNTGELFF
size: .; V: TRBV19; J: TRBJ2-5; D: TRBD2; DNA: TGTGCCAGTAGGCGGACTAGCAGAGAGACCCAGTACTTC; CDR3: CASRRTSRETQYF
size: .; V: TRBV5-8; J: TRBJ1-1; D: .; DNA: TGTGCCAGCAGCTCCGACAGGAGCCCTGAAGCTTTCTTT; CDR3: CASSSDRSPEAFF
size: .; V: TRBV7-2; J: TRBJ2-2; D: .; DNA: TGTGCCAGCAGTCCGGCGGGCCGGAAGAACACCGGGGAGCTGTTTTTT; CDR3: CASSPAGRKNTGELFF
size: .; V: TRBV11-2; J: TRBJ2-7; D: TRBD2; DNA: TGTGCCAGCAGCTTCGGGACTAGTTTCTCCTACGAGCAGTACTTC; CDR3: CASSFGTSFSYEQYF
size: .; V: TRBV5-6; J: TRBJ2-3; D: .; DNA: TGTGCCAGCAGCACCACTAGCACAGATACGCAGTATTTT; CDR3: CASSTTSTDTQYF
size: .; V: TRBV29-1; J: TRBJ2-3; D: TRBD2; DNA: TGCAGCGTTGAACCTAATGACTATACTCGGGGGGGCGCAGATACGCAGTATTTT; CDR3: CSVEPNDYTRGGADTQYF
size: .; V: TRBV12-3/TRBV12-4; J: TRBJ2-2; D: .; DNA: TGTGCCAGTTTAGGGGGGGGTCGAGGGGAGCTGTTTTTT; CDR3: CASLGGGRGELFF
size: .; V: TRBV2; J: TRBJ2-3; D: .; DNA: TGTGCCAGCGGCAGGGGTTCTAGCACAGATACGCAGTATTTT; CDR3: CASGRGSSTDTQYF
size: .; V: TRBV12-5; J: TRBJ2-3; D: TRBD1; DNA: TGTGCTAGTGGTTTGGTACCCGACAGGGAATACACAGATACGCAGTATTTT; CDR3: CASGLVPDREYTDTQYF
size: .; V: TRBV11-3; J: TRBJ1-1; D: TRBD1; DNA: TGTGCCAGCAGCTCATACAGGGGTACTGAAGCTTTCTTT; CDR3: CASSSYRGTEAFF
size: .; V: TRBV6-5; J: TRBJ2-7; D: .; DNA: TGTGCCAGCAGTTACGGACACGGCTTCTACGAGCAGTACTTC; CDR3: CASSYGHGFYEQYF
size: .; V: TRBV7-9; J: TRBJ2-7; D: TRBD1; DNA: TGTGCCAGCAGTTCACCTCCGGGACAGGGGGCCTACGAGCAGTACTTC; CDR3: CASSSPPGQGAYEQYF
size: .; V: TRBV19; J: TRBJ2-2; D: TRBD1; DNA: TGTGCCAGCAATCGGGTCGGACAGGCCCCCGGGGAGCTGTTTTTT; CDR3: CASNRVGQAPGELFF
size: few; V: TRBV24-1; J: TRBJ2-7; D: .; DNA: TGTGCCACCAGTGGCGGGACGCGGGAGCAGTACTTC; CDR3: CATSGGTREQYF
size: .; V: TRBV19; J: TRBJ2-7; D: TRBD1; DNA: TGTGCCAGTGGGACAGGGGCCGAAGAGCAGTACTTC; CDR3: CASGTGAEEQYF
size: .; V: TRBV30; J: TRBJ1-4; D: TRBD1; DNA: TGTGCCTGGAGTGTCCAGGGGGCGAATGAAAAACTGTTTTTT; CDR3: CAWSVQGANEKLFF
size: once; V: TRBV9; J: TRBJ1-2; D: TRBD1; DNA: TGTGCCAGCAGCAAAAGACAGGGAGACTATGGCTACACCTTC; CDR3: CASSKRQGDYGYTF